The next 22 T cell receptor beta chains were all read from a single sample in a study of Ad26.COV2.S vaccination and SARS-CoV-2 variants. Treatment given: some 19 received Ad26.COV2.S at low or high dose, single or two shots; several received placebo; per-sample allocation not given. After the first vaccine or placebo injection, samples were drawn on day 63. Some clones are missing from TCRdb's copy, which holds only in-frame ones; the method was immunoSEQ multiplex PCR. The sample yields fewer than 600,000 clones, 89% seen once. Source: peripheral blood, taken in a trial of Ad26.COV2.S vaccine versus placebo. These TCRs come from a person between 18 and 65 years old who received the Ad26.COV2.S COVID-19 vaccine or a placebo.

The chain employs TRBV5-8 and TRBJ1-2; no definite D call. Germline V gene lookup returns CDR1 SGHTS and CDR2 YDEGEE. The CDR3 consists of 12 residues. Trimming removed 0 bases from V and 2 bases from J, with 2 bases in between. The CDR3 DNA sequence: TGTGCCAGCAGCTTGGCAAACTATGGCTACACCTTC. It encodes CASSLANYGYTF.

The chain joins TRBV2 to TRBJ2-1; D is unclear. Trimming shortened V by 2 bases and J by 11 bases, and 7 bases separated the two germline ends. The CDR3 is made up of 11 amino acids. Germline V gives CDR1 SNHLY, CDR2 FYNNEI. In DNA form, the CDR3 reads TGTGCCAGCAGTGAAAAAGGCAAGCAGTTCTTC. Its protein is CASSEKGKQFF. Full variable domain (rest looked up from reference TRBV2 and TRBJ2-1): EPEVTQTPSHQVTQMGQEVILRCVPISNHLYFYWYRQILGQKVEFLVSFYNNEISEKSEIFDDQFSVERPDGSNFTLKIRSTKLEDSAMYFCASSEKGKQFFGPGTRLTVL.

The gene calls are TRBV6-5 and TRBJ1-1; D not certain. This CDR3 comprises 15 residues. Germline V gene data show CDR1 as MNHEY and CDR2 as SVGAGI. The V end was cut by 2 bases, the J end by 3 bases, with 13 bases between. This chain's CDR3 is CASSYTLVVDTEAFF. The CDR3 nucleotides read TGTGCCAGCAGTTACACACTGGTTGTGGACACTGAAGCTTTCTTT.

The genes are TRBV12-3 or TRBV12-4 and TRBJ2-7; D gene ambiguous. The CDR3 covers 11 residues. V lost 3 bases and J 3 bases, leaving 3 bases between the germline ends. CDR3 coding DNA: TGTGCCAGCAGTTTTAACTACGAGCAGTACTTC. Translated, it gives CASSFNYEQYF.

Here the CDR3 reads CASSHGLEADTQYF. The CDR3, as DNA: TGCGCCAGCAGCCATGGACTAGAGGCAGATACGCAGTATTTT. The chain links TRBV4-1 to TRBJ2-3, with 7 bases fitting TRBD2. J gave up 4 bases and V 3 bases, and 4 bases lay outside the gene matches. Looked up from germline, CDR1 is MGHRA and CDR2 is YSYEKL. The length of the CDR3 is 14 residues.

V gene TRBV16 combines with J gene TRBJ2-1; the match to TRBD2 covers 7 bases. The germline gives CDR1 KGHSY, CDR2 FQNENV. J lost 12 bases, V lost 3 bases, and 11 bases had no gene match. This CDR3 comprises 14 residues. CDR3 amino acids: CASSQVRLPGGQFF. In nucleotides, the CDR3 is TGTGCCAGCAGCCAGGTTCGGTTGCCGGGGGGGCAGTTCTTC.

For the CDR3, the DNA is TGTGCCAGCAGTTACGCACAGGTCGAAGCTTTCTTT. Translation gives CASSYAQVEAFF. This rearrangement joins TRBV6-2 or TRBV6-3 to TRBJ1-1, with a possible D match to TRBD1 (5 bases). Germline values: CDR1 MNHEY, CDR2 SVGEGT. This CDR3 has 12 amino acids. Between the trimmed V and J ends, which lost 2 bases and 8 bases, there was a span of 9 bases.

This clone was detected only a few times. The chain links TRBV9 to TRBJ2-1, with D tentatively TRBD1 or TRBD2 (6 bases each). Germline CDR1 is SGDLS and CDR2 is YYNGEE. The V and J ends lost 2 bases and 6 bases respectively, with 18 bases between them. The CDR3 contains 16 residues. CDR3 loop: CASSVEVWGAGNEQFF. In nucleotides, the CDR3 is TGTGCCAGCAGCGTTGAGGTTTGGGGGGCAGGCAATGAGCAGTTCTTC.

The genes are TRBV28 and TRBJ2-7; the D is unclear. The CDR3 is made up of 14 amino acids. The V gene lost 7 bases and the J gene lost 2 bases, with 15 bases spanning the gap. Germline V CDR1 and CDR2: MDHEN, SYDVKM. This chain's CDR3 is CASIPERRPYEQYF. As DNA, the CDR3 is TGTGCCAGCATTCCCGAGAGGAGACCCTACGAGCAGTACTTC.

The CDR3 sequence: CASSLDRGRGGSSTDTQYF. The CDR3 DNA reads as TGTGCCAGCAGCCTCGACAGGGGACGTGGCGGGAGTAGCACAGATACGCAGTATTTT. The gene calls are TRBV9 and TRBJ2-3; a weak D match, TRBD1 (8 bases). This CDR3 is built from 19 residues. Trimming pared 4 bases from V and 0 bases from J, leaving 24 bases between. CDR1 and CDR2 (germline): SGDLS, YYNGEE.

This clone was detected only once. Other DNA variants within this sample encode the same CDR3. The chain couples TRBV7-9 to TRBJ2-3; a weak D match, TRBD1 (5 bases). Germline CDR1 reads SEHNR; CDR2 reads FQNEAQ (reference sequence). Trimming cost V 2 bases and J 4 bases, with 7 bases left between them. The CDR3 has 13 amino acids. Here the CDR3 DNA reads TGTGCCAGCAGCTTAAGGGGTGCAGATACGCAGTATTTT. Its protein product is CASSLRGADTQYF. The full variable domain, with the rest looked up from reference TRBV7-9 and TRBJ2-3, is DTGVSQNPRHKITKRGQNVTFRCDPISEHNRLYWYRQTLGQGPEFLTYFQNEAQLEKSRLLSDRFSAERPKGSFSTLEIQRTEQGDSAMYLCASSLRGADTQYFGPGTRLTVL.

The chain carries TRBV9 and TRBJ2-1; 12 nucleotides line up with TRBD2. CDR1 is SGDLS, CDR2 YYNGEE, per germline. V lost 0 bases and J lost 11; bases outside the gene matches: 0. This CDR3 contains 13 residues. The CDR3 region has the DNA TGTGCCAGCAGCGTAGGGACTAGCGGGAAGCAGTTCTTC. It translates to CASSVGTSGKQFF.

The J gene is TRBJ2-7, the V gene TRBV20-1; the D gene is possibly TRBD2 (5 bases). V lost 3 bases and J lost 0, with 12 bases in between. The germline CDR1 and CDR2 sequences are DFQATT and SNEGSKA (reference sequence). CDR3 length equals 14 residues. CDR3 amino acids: CSASLMRASYEQYF. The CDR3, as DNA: TGCAGTGCTAGTTTAATGCGGGCCTCCTACGAGCAGTACTTC.

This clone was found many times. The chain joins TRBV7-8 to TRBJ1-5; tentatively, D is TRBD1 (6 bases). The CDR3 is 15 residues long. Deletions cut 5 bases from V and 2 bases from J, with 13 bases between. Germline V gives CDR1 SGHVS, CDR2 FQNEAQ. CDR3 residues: CASSPGQTRNQPQHF. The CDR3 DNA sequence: TGTGCCAGCAGCCCCGGACAGACCCGCAATCAGCCCCAGCATTTT. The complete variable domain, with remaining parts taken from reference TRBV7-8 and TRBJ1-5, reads GAGVSQSPRYKVAKRGQDVALRCDPISGHVSLFWYQQALGQGPEFLTYFQNEAQLDKSGLPSDRFFAERPEGSVSTLKIQRTQQEDSAVYLCASSPGQTRNQPQHFGDGTRLSIL.

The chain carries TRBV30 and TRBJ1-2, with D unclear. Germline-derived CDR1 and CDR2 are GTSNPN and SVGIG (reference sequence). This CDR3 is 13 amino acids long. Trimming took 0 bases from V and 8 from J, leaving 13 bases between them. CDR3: CAWSVWASAGYTF. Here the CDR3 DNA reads TGTGCCTGGAGTGTATGGGCTTCCGCGGGCTACACCTTC.

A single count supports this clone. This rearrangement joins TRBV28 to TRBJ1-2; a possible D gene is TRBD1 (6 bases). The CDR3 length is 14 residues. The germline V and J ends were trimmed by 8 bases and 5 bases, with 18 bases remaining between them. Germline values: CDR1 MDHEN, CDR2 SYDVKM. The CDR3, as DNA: TGTGCCAGCGTTAGGCAGGGGCCGGTTTATGGCTACACCTTC. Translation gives CASVRQGPVYGYTF.

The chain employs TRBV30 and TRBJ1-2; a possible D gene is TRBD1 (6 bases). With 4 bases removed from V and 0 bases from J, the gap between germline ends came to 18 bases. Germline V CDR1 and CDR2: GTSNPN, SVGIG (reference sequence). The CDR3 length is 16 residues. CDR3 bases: TGTGCCTGGATTATGGGGACAAGGACTCCTAACTATGGCTACACCTTC. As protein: CAWIMGTRTPNYGYTF.

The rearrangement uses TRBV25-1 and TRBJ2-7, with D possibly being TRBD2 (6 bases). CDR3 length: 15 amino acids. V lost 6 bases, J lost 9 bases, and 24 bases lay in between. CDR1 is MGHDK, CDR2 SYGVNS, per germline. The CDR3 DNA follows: TGTGCCAGCAGCCCGCCGGGACTGCTGCTCGGGGGGCAGTACTTC. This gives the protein CASSPPGLLLGGQYF.

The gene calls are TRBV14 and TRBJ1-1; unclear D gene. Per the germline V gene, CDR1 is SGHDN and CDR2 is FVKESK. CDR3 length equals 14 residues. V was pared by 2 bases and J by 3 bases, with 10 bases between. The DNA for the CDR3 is TGTGCCAGCAGCCAATTGACTACTCACACTGAAGCTTTCTTT. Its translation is CASSQLTTHTEAFF. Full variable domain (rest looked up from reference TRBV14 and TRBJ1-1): EAGVTQFPSHSVIEKGQTVTLRCDPISGHDNLYWYRRVMGKEIKFLLHFVKESKQDESGMPNNRFLAERTGGTYSTLKVQPAELEDSGVYFCASSQLTTHTEAFFGQGTRLTVV.

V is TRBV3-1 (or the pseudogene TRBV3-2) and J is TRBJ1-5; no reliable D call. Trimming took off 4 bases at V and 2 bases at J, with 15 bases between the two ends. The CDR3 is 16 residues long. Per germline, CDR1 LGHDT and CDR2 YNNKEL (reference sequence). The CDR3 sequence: CASSPTVGAGNQPQHF. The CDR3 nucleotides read TGTGCCAGCAGCCCCACAGTTGGAGCGGGCAATCAGCCCCAGCATTTT.

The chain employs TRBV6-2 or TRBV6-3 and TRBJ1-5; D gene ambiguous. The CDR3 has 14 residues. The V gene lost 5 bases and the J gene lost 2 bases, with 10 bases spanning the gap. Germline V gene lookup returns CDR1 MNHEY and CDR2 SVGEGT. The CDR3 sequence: CASSSISGNQPQHF. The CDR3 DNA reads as TGTGCCAGCAGTAGCATCTCGGGCAATCAGCCCCAGCATTTT.

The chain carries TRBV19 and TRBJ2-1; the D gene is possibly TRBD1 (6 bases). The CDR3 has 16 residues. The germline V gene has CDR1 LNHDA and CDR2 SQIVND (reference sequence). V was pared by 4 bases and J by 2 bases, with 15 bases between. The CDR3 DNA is TGTGCCAGTAGTACCGACAGGTCGTCAACCTACAATGAGCAGTTCTTC. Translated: CASSTDRSSTYNEQFF.